The next 27 T cell receptor beta chains were all read from a single sample in a study of cytomegalovirus exposure and HLA in healthy donors. The PCR contained 60 Vbeta and 13 Jbeta primers. Libraries were prepared by immunoSEQ multiplex PCR; TCRdb keeps only in-frame clonotypes and omits some of them. The sample lists around 85,000 clones; 65% to 80% were seen once. The sequenced material came from PBMCs. These receptors originate from a man between 60 and 75 years old in good health and CMV-seronegative.

J is TRBJ2-7 and V is TRBV5-5; 7 nucleotides align to TRBD2. Germline V gene sequence: CDR1 SGHKS, CDR2 YYEKEE (reference sequence). The CDR3 length is 15 residues. J was trimmed by 6 bases and V by 4 bases; bases with no gene match: 13. The CDR3 region is CASSGFGAGVVEQYF. CDR3 coding DNA: TGTGCCAGCAGCGGGTTCGGGGCGGGAGTGGTCGAGCAGTACTTC.

This clone showed up just a few times. The chain combines TRBV30 with TRBJ1-4; TRBD1 agrees at 11 bases. J gave up 3 bases and V 3 bases, and 3 bases lay outside the gene matches. This CDR3 region has 15 residues. CDR1 and CDR2 (germline): GTSNPN, SVGIG (reference sequence). The CDR3, as DNA: TGTGCCTGGAGCCCGGGACAGGGGGCTAATGAAAAACTGTTTTTT. Translated, it gives CAWSPGQGANEKLFF.

CDR3 sequence (DNA): TGTGCCAGCAGCCCAATGAACACTGAAGCTTTCTTT. This sequence encodes CASSPMNTEAFF. V usage is TRBV7-9 and J usage is TRBJ1-1, with unresolved D. Germline V gene data show CDR1 as SEHNR and CDR2 as FQNEAQ (reference sequence). The CDR3 is made up of 12 amino acids. Trimming removed 5 bases from V and 0 bases from J, with 4 bases in between. The whole variable domain, filled in from reference TRBV7-9 and TRBJ1-1, reads DTGVSQNPRHKITKRGQNVTFRCDPISEHNRLYWYRQTLGQGPEFLTYFQNEAQLEKSRLLSDRFSAERPKGSFSTLEIQRTEQGDSAMYLCASSPMNTEAFFGQGTRLTVV.

This clone appeared a single time. This chain links TRBV10-3 with TRBJ2-5; D uncertain. Deletions cut 5 bases from V and 5 bases from J, with 12 bases between. This CDR3 has 13 residues. Germline V CDR1 and CDR2: ENHRY, SYGVKD. DNA of the CDR3: TGTGCCATCAGTCGGCCCCACGGGGAGACCCAGTACTTC. Translation: CAISRPHGETQYF.

V usage is TRBV18 and J usage is TRBJ1-2, with 11 bases aligning to TRBD1. CDR1 and CDR2 (germline): KGHSH, LQKENI. V trimming: 2 bases; J trimming: 5 bases; junction bases outside the gene matches: 10. The CDR3 has 17 amino acids. The CDR3 region is CASSPGTGGESSYGYTF. CDR3 coding DNA: TGTGCCAGCTCACCAGGGACAGGGGGGGAATCTTCGTATGGCTACACCTTC. Supplemented by reference TRBV18 and TRBJ1-2, the full variable domain reads NAGVMQNPRHLVRRRGQEARLRCSPMKGHSHVYWYRQLPEEGLKFMVYLQKENIIDESGMPKERFSAEFPKEGPSILRIQQVVRGDSAAYFCASSPGTGGESSYGYTFGSGTRLTVV.

The chain recombines TRBV2 with TRBJ1-5; D unresolved. This CDR3 has 12 residues. Germline V gives CDR1 SNHLY, CDR2 FYNNEI. V lost 4 bases and J 9 bases, leaving 10 bases between the germline ends. The CDR3 region has the DNA TGTGCCAGCAGTGGGGCATTATGGCCCCAGCATTTT. This gives the protein CASSGALWPQHF.

This clone was detected a few times. The V and J genes are TRBV7-3 and TRBJ1-1, with unresolved D. Germline loops: CDR1 SGHTA, CDR2 FQGTGA. The CDR3 is made up of 13 amino acids. V gave up 2 bases and J gave up 5 bases, with 9 bases separating them. CDR3 nucleotides: TGTGCCAGCAGCTTAGCTGAGCGGACTGAAGCTTTCTTT. Translation: CASSLAERTEAFF. The full variable domain, completed using reference TRBV7-3 and TRBJ1-1, is GAGVSQTPSNKVTEKGKYVELRCDPISGHTALYWYRQSLGQGPEFLIYFQGTGAADDSGLPNDRFFAVRPEGSVSTLKIQRTERGDSAVYLCASSLAERTEAFFGQGTRLTVV.

This chain uses TRBV2 with TRBJ2-5; 10 bases are shared with TRBD1. This CDR3 has 14 residues. The V gene's germline CDR1 is SNHLY and CDR2 FYNNEI. J lost 5 bases, V lost 7 bases, and 7 bases had no gene match. The DNA for the CDR3 is TGTGCCAGCACCTCGGACAGGGGGACGGAGACCCAGTACTTC. It specifies CASTSDRGTETQYF.

The rearrangement links TRBV18 to TRBJ1-3; 8 bases are a match to TRBD1. V lost 3 bases to trimming and J lost 0 bases; unmatched junction nucleotides: 10. CDR3 size: 18 residues. From germline, CDR1 is KGHSH and CDR2 LQKENI. The CDR3 nucleotides read TGTGCCAGCTCACCCACAACCGGACAGGGACCCTCTGGAAACACCATATATTTT. Its translation is CASSPTTGQGPSGNTIYF.

The rearrangement joins TRBV7-9 to TRBJ1-4; tentative D call: TRBD1 (5 bases). The CDR3 extends over 13 amino acids. Trimming took off 8 bases at V and 8 bases at J, with 15 bases between the two ends. Germline V gene sequence: CDR1 SEHNR, CDR2 FQNEAQ (reference sequence). DNA for the CDR3: TGTGCCAGCGCGGGGCTGGCTGGAGAAAAACTGTTTTTT. It is translated as CASAGLAGEKLFF. The full variable domain, in which reference TRBV7-9 and TRBJ1-4 provide the parts outside the CDR3, is DTGVSQNPRHKITKRGQNVTFRCDPISEHNRLYWYRQTLGQGPEFLTYFQNEAQLEKSRLLSDRFSAERPKGSFSTLEIQRTEQGDSAMYLCASAGLAGEKLFFGSGTQLSVL.

Note on this clone: At one end the junction does not follow the germline gene, possibly because of a read error. J is TRBJ2-2 and V is TRBV5-1; TRBD1 agrees at 9 bases. The CDR3 sequence is 15 residues long. CDR1 is SGHRS and CDR2 is YFSETQ in the germline V gene. The CDR3 sequence is CTSSRTGEVTGELFF. Written as DNA, the CDR3 is TGCACCAGCAGCAGGACAGGGGAGGTCACCGGGGAGCTGTTTTTT.

The chain carries TRBV6-1 and TRBJ1-5, with 8 nucleotides matching TRBD1. V dropped 8 bases and J dropped 2; count of bases not matched to a gene: 8. CDR1 and CDR2 from the germline V gene are MNHNS and SASEGT. The CDR3 is 15 amino acids. The CDR3 region has the DNA TGTGCCAGCGCTAGGACAGGGTCCGGCAATCAGCCCCAGCATTTT. Its protein product is CASARTGSGNQPQHF.

This clone was picked up one time. CDR3 region: CASSPRQGTDTQYF. CDR3 bases: TGTGCCAGCAGCCCCCGACAGGGAACAGATACGCAGTATTTT. This chain joins TRBV7-8 and TRBJ2-3; 7 bases are a match to TRBD1. Germline V lookup: CDR1 SGHVS, CDR2 FQNEAQ. Trimming cost V 5 bases and J 3 bases; bases outside gene matches: 5. The CDR3 spans 14 residues.

This rearrangement joins TRBV5-5 to TRBJ2-5, with 7 bases that match TRBD2. The CDR3 consists of 14 residues. Germline assignment: CDR1 SGHKS and CDR2 YYEKEE (reference sequence). Trimming at V came to 0 bases and at J to 3 bases, leaving 2 bases not matched to a gene. The CDR3 here is CASSLGGGEETQYF. CDR3 nucleotide sequence: TGTGCCAGCAGCTTGGGGGGGGGTGAAGAGACCCAGTACTTC.

The chain employs TRBV15 and TRBJ1-1, with TRBD1 matching 10 bases. V dropped 3 bases and J dropped 4; count of bases not matched to a gene: 5. Looked up from germline, CDR1 is LNHNV and CDR2 is YYDKDF (reference sequence). The CDR3 totals 15 residues. CDR3 in DNA: TGTGCCACCAGCAGGCCCGGGACAGGGGCCACTGAAGCTTTCTTT. Translating it yields CATSRPGTGATEAFF.

The chain carries TRBV7-3 and TRBJ1-1; no reliable D call. The V end lost 5 bases, the J end lost 6 bases, and 13 bases lay between the germline ends. The CDR3 is 13 amino acids. Germline loops: CDR1 SGHTA, CDR2 FQGTGA. The chain's CDR3 is CASSPPAGPEAFF. The CDR3 DNA follows: TGTGCCAGCAGCCCACCGGCGGGCCCTGAAGCTTTCTTT.

In its sample, this clone was seen once. One end of the junction varies from germline; a read error may be responsible. The chain combines TRBV7-9 with TRBJ2-5; D is possibly TRBD2 (6 bases). The CDR3 sequence is 15 residues long. CDR1 and CDR2 (germline): SEHNR, FQNEAQ (reference sequence). The CDR3 bases are TGTTCCAGCAGCTTAGTCCAGGGAGGAATAGAGACCCAGTACTTC. It specifies CSSSLVQGGIETQYF.

As DNA, the CDR3 is TGTGCCAGCAGGGTACAGACAGCGATGAACACTGAAGCTTTCTTT. Translation: CASRVQTAMNTEAFF. The V call is TRBV6-5, the J call TRBJ1-1, with a weak D call TRBD1 (5 bases). The CDR3 runs 15 residues. V lost 6 bases and J 0 bases, leaving 14 bases between the germline ends. CDR1 and CDR2 from the germline V gene are MNHEY and SVGAGI.

This clone was observed a handful of times. V usage is TRBV4-1 and J usage is TRBJ1-4, with 9 bases fitting TRBD1. The CDR3 is 15 residues long. Looked up from germline, CDR1 is MGHRA and CDR2 is YSYEKL. Losses at the gene ends were 2 bases for V and 8 bases for J; bases not matched to a gene: 6. The CDR3 here is CASSQLTGTGEKLFF. CDR3 bases: TGCGCCAGCAGCCAACTTACCGGGACAGGGGAAAAACTGTTTTTT.

The chain combines TRBV2 with TRBJ2-7; 8 nucleotides agree with TRBD1. CDR1 is SNHLY and CDR2 is FYNNEI in the germline V gene. The V and J ends lost 3 bases and 2 bases, in that order; junction bases with no gene match: 3. The CDR3 has 14 residues. The DNA of the CDR3 is TGTGCCAGCAGTGAGGACAGGGACGCCTACGAGCAGTACTTC. Amino acid sequence: CASSEDRDAYEQYF.

The chain combines TRBV5-1 with TRBJ2-5; D ambiguous. Deletions cut 0 bases from V and 2 bases from J, with 8 bases between. From germline, CDR1 is SGHRS and CDR2 YFSETQ. The CDR3 has 14 residues. CDR3 sequence (DNA): TGCGCCAGCAGCTTGGCGGCAGGACAAGAGACCCAGTACTTC. Translated, it gives CASSLAAGQETQYF.

The V call is TRBV7-2, the J call TRBJ2-4; 10 bases are shared with TRBD1. Germline loops: CDR1 SGHTA, CDR2 FQGNSA. The CDR3 spans 13 residues. In nucleotides, the CDR3 is TGTGCAGCGGGGGACAGGGGCCAAAACATTCAGTACTTC. Translated: CAAGDRGQNIQYF.

This clone was observed a handful of times. The chain links TRBV7-6 to TRBJ1-5; weak D call: TRBD1 (5 bases). This CDR3 region has 14 residues. The V gene's germline CDR1 is SGHVS and CDR2 FNYEAQ. V lost 5 bases to trimming and J lost 5 bases, with 13 bases between them. CDR3 nucleotides: TGTGCCAGCAGCGCTCGGGGAGGGGATCAGCCCCAGCATTTT. As protein: CASSARGGDQPQHF.

This chain connects TRBV6-5 to TRBJ2-7; D perhaps matches TRBD1 (5 bases). From germline, CDR1 is MNHEY and CDR2 SVGAGI. The CDR3 length is 15 residues. V was cut by 5 bases and J by 0 bases, with 14 bases left in between. This CDR3 reads CASSVTWGFSYEQYF. In DNA, the CDR3 is TGTGCCAGCAGTGTAACTTGGGGCTTCTCCTACGAGCAGTACTTC.

The chain links TRBV19 to TRBJ1-5; 9 bases map to TRBD1. The trim removed 5 bases at V and 0 bases at J, leaving 8 bases unmatched. CDR1 LNHDA and CDR2 SQIVND come from the germline V gene (reference sequence). This CDR3 has 17 amino acids. CDR3 DNA sequence: TGTGCCAGTAGTCCTACAGGGGGCTCCCTTAGCAATCAGCCCCAGCATTTT. Translated: CASSPTGGSLSNQPQHF.

V and J are TRBV12-5 and TRBJ1-5; 8 bases agree with TRBD1. Germline V gene sequence: CDR1 LGHNT, CDR2 FRNRAP. Trimming took 5 bases from V and 1 from J; bases not matched to a gene: 10. The CDR3 is 17 amino acids. The CDR3 region has the DNA TGTGCTAGTGGTCCATACACTCCAGGGGGCAGCAATCAGCCCCAGCATTTT. This sequence encodes CASGPYTPGGSNQPQHF.

V is TRBV19 and J is TRBJ2-5, with D hard to call. Trimming stripped 5 bases from V and 1 base from J, with 8 bases between. CDR3 length: 13 residues. Germline lookup yields CDR1 LNHDA and CDR2 SQIVND (reference sequence). The CDR3 spells CASSLSLQETQYF. The DNA for the CDR3 is TGTGCCAGTAGTCTCTCCCTCCAAGAGACCCAGTACTTC.